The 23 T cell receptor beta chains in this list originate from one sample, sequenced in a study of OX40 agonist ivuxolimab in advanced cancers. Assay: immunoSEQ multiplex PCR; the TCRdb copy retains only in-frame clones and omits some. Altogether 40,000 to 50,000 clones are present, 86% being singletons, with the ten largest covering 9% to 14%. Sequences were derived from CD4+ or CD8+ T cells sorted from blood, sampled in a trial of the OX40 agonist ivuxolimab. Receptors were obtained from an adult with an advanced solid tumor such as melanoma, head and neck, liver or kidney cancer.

CDR3 sequence reads: CASSLPGRDYGYTF. In DNA form, the CDR3 reads TGTGCCAGCAGCTTACCGGGGCGAGACTATGGCTACACCTTC. The chain employs TRBV7-9 and TRBJ1-2; maybe TRBD1 (5 bases). The V end lost 2 bases, the J end lost 3 bases, and 10 bases lay between the germline ends. The CDR3 loop spans 14 amino acids. Germline-derived CDR1 and CDR2 are SEHNR and FQNEAQ (reference sequence).

The CDR3 DNA follows: TGTGCCAGCAGTTACCCCGGACAGGGTTCACCCCTCCACTTT. Protein product: CASSYPGQGSPLHF. The J gene is TRBJ1-6, the V gene TRBV6-6; 8 nucleotides align to TRBD1. This CDR3 comprises 14 residues. Germline trimming cut 2 bases from V and 9 bases from J; bases unmatched to any gene: 3. Germline V gene sequence: CDR1 MNHNY, CDR2 SVGAGI (reference sequence).

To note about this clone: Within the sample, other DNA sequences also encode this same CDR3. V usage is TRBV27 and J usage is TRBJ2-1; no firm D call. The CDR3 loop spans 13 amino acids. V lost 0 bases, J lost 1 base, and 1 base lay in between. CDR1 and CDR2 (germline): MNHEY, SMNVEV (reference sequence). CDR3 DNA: TGTGCCAGCAGTTTATCTTCCTACAATGAGCAGTTCTTC. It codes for CASSLSSYNEQFF.

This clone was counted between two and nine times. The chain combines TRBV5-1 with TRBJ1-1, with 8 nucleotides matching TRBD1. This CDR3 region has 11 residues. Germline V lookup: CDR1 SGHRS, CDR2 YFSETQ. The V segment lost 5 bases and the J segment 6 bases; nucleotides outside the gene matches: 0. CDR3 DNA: TGCGCCAGCAGACAGGGGGCTGAAGCTTTCTTT. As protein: CASRQGAEAFF.

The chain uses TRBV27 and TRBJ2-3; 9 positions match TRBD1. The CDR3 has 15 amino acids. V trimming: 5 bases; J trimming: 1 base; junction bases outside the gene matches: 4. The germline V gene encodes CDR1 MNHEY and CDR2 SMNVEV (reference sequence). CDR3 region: CASSPRDRGTDTQYF. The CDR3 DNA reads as TGTGCCAGCAGTCCGCGGGACAGGGGCACAGATACGCAGTATTTT.

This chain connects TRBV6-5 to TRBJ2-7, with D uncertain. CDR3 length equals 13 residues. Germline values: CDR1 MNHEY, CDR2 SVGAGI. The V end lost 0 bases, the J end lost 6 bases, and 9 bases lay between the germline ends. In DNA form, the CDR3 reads TGTGCCAGCAGTTACTCGGTAGGGCTCGAGCAGTACTTC. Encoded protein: CASSYSVGLEQYF.

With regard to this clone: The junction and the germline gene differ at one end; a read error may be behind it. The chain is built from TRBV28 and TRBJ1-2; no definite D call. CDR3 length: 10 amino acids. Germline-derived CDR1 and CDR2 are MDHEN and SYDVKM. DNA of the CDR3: TGTGCCAGCAGTTTCGGGCAGGCACACTTC. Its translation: CASSFGQAHF.

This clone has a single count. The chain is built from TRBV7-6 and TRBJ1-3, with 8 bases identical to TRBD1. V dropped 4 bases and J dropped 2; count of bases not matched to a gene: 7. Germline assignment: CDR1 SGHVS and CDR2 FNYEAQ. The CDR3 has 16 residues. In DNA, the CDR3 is TGTGCCAGCAGCTCCGACAGGGGATACGCTGGAAACACCATATATTTT. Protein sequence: CASSSDRGYAGNTIYF.

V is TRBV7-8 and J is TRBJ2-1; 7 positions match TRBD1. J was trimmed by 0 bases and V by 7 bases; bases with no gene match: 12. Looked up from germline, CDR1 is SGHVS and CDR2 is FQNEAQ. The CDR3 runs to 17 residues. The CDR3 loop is CASNGRTGGSSYNEQFF. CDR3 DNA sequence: TGTGCCAGCAACGGTAGGACAGGAGGAAGCTCCTACAATGAGCAGTTCTTC.

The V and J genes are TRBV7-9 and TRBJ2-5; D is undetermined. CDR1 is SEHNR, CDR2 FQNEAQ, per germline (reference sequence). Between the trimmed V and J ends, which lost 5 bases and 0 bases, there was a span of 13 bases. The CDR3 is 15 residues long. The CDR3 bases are TGTGCCAGCAGCCGTGGACGGTCTTACCAAGAGACCCAGTACTTC. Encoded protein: CASSRGRSYQETQYF.

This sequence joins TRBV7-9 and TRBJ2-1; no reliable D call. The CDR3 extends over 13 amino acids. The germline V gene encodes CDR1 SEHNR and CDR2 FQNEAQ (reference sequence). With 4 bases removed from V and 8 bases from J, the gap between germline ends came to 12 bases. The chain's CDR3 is CASSYDEVDEQFF. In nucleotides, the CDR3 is TGTGCCAGCAGCTATGATGAGGTAGATGAGCAGTTCTTC. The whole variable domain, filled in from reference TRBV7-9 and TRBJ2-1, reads DTGVSQNPRHKITKRGQNVTFRCDPISEHNRLYWYRQTLGQGPEFLTYFQNEAQLEKSRLLSDRFSAERPKGSFSTLEIQRTEQGDSAMYLCASSYDEVDEQFFGPGTRLTVL.

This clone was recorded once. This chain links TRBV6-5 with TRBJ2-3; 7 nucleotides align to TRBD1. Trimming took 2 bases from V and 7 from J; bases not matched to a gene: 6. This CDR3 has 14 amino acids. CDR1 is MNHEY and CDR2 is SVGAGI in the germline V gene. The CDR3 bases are TGTGCCAGCAGTTACCCCGACAGGGAAAATACGCAGTATTTT. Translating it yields CASSYPDRENTQYF.

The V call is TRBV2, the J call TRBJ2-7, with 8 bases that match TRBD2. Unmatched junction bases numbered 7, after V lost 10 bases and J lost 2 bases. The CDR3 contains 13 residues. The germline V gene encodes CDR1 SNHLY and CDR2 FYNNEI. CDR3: CATTGGVTYEQYF. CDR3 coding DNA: TGTGCCACCACGGGGGGGGTCACCTACGAGCAGTACTTC.

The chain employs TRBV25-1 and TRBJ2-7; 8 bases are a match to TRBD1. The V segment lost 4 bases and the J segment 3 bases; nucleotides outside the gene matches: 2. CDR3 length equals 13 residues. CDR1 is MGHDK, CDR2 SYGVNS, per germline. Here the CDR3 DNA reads TGTGCCAGCAGTGCAGGGACAGGCTACGAGCAGTACTTC. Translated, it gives CASSAGTGYEQYF.

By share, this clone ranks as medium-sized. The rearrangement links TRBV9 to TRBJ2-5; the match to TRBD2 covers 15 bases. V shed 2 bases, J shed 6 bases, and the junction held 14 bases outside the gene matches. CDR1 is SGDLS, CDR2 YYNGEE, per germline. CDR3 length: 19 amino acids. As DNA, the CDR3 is TGTGCCAGCAGCGTCTTTGGGACTAGCGGGAGGCACCTCGAACAGACCCAGTACTTC. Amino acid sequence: CASSVFGTSGRHLEQTQYF.

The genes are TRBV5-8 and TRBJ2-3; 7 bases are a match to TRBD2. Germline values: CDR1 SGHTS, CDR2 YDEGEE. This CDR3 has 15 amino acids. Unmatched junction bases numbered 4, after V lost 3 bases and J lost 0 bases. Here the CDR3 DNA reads TGTGCCAGCAGCTCCCTAGCGGCTAGCACAGATACGCAGTATTTT. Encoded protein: CASSSLAASTDTQYF.

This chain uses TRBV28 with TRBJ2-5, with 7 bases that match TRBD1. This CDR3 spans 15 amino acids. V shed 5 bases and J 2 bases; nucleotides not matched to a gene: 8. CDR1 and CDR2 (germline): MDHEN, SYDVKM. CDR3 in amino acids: CASSVDRAGQETQYF. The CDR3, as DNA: TGTGCCAGCAGTGTCGACAGGGCTGGTCAAGAGACCCAGTACTTC.

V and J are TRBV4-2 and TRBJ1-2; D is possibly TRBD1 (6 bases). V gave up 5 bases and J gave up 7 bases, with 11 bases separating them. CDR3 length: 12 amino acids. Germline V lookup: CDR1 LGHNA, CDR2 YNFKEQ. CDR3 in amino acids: CASSLQGFGYTF. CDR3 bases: TGTGCCAGCAGCTTACAGGGTTTTGGCTACACCTTC.

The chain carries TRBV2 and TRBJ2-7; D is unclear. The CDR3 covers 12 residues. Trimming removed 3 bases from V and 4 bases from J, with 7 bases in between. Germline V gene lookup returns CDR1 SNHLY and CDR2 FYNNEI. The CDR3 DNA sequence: TGTGCCAGCAGTGACCAGGTGTACGAGCAGTACTTC. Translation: CASSDQVYEQYF.

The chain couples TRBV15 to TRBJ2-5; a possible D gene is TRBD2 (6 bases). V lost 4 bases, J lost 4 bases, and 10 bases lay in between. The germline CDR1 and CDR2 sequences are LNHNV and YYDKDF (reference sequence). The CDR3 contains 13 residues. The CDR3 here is CATSNRELETQYF. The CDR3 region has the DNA TGTGCCACCAGCAACCGGGAGCTAGAGACCCAGTACTTC.

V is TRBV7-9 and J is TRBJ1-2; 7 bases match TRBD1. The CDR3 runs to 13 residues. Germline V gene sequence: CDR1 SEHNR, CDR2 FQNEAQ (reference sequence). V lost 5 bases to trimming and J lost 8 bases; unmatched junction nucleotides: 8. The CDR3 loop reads CASSRLGGQGYTF. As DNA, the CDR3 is TGTGCCAGCAGCAGACTAGGGGGACAGGGCTACACCTTC.

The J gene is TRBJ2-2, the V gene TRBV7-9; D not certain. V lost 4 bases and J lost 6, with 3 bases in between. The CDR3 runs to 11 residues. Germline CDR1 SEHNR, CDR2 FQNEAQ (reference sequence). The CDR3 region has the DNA TGTGCCAGCAGCTCCCCCGGGGAGCTGTTTTTT. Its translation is CASSSPGELFF.

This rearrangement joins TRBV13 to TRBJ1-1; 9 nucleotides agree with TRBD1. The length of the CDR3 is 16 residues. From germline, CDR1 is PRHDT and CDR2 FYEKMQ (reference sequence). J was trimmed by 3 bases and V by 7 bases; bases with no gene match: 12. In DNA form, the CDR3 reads TGTGCCAGCACAGGGACAGGGAATAGTTGGGACACTGAAGCTTTCTTT. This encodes CASTGTGNSWDTEAFF.